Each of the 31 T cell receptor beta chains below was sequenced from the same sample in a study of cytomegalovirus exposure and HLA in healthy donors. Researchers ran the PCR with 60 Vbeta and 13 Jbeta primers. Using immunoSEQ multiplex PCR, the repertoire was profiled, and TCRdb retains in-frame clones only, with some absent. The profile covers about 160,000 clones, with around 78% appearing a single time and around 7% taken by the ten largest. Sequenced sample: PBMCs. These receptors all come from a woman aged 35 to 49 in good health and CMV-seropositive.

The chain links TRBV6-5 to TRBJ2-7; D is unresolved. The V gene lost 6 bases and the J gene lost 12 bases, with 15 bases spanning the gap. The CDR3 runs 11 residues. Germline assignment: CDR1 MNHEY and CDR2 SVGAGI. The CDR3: CASSPGVGLYF. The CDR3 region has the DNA TGTGCCAGCAGCCCCGGTGTCGGGTTGTACTTC.

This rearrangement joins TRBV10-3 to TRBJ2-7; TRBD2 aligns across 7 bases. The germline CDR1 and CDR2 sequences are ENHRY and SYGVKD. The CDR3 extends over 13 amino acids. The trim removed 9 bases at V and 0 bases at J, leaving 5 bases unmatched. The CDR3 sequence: CAISAGHSYEQYF. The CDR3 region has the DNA TGTGCCATTTCAGCGGGGCACTCCTACGAGCAGTACTTC.

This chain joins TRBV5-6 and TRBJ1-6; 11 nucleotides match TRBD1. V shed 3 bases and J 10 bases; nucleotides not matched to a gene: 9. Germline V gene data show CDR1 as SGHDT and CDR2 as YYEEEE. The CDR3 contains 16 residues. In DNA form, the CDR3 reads TGTGCCAGCAGCTCCGGGACAGGGGGTTTGGAATCACCCCTCCACTTT. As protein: CASSSGTGGLESPLHF.

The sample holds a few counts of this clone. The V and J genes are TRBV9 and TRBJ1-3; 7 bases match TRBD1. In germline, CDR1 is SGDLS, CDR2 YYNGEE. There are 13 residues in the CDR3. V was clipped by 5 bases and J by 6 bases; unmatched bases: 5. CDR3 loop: CASSVTGENTIYF. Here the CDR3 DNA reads TGTGCCAGCAGTGTTACAGGGGAAAACACCATATATTTT.

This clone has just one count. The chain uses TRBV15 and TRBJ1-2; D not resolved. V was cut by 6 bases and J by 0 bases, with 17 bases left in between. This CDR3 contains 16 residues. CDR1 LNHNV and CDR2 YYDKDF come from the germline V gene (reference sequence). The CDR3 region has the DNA TGTGCCACCAGGGGTGCTGCTCTGGAGTCTAACTATGGCTACACCTTC. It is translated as CATRGAALESNYGYTF. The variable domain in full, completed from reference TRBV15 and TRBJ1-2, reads DAMVIQNPRYQVTQFGKPVTLSCSQTLNHNVMYWYQQKSSQAPKLLFHYYDKDFNNEADTPDNFQSRRPNTSFCFLDIRSPGLGDTAMYLCATRGAALESNYGYTFGSGTRLTVV.

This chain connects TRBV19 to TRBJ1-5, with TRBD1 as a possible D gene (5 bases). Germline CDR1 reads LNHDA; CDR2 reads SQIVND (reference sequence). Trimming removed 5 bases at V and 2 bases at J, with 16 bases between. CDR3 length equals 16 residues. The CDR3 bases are TGTGCCAGTAGTCCCCGGGTAGGCAGGGGCAATCAGCCCCAGCATTTT. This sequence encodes CASSPRVGRGNQPQHF.

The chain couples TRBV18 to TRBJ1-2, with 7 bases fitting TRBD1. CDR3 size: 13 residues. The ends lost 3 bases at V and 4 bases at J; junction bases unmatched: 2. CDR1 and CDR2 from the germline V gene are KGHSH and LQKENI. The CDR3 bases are TGTGCCAGCTCACCTGGACAGGTCTATGGCTACACCTTC. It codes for CASSPGQVYGYTF.

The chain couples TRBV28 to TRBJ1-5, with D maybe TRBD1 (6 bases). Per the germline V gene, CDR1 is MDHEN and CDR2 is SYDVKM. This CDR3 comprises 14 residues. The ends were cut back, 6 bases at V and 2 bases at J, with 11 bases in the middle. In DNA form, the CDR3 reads TGTGCCAGCAGACGTCAGGGGCGCAATCAGCCCCAGCATTTT. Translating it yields CASRRQGRNQPQHF.

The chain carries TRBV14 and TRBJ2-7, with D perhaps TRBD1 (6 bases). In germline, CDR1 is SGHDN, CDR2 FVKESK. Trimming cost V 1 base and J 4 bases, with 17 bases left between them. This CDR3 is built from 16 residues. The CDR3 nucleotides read TGTGCCAGCAGCCAAGTTGTAGGACAGACATATTACGAGCAGTACTTC. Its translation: CASSQVVGQTYYEQYF.

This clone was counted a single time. The CDR3 DNA reads as TGTGCCAGCGGAAAAACAGGGGGCCTCAATGAGCAGTTCTTC. It translates to CASGKTGGLNEQFF. V gene TRBV28 combines with J gene TRBJ2-1; 9 nucleotides match TRBD1. The CDR3 spans 14 residues. Germline assignment: CDR1 MDHEN and CDR2 SYDVKM. V was pared by 8 bases and J by 6 bases, with 8 bases of the junction left unmatched.

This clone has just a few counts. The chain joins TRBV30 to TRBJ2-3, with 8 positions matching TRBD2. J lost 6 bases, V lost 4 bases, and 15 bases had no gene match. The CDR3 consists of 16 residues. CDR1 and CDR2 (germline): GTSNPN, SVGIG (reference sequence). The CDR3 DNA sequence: TGTGCCTGGAAGGACGAGCGGGGGCCCGGTGGCGATACGCAGTATTTT. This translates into CAWKDERGPGGDTQYF.

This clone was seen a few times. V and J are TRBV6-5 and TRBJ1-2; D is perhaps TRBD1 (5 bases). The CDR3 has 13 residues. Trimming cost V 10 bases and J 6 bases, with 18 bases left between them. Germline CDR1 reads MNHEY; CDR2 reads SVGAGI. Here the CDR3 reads CATHKQASDGYTF. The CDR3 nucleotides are TGTGCCACCCATAAACAGGCGTCCGATGGCTACACCTTC.

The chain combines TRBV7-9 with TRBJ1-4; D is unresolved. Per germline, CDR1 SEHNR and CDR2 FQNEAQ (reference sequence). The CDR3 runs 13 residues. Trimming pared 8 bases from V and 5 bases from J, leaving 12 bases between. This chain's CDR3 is CASRAGLNEKLFF. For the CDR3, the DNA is TGTGCCAGCCGGGCAGGACTAAATGAAAAACTGTTTTTT.

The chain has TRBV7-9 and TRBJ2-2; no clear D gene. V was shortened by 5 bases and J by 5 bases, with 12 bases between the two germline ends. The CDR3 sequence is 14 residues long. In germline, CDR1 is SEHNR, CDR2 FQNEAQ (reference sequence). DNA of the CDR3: TGTGCCAGCAGCCCGAAACGCGCAACCGGGGAGCTGTTTTTT. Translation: CASSPKRATGELFF.

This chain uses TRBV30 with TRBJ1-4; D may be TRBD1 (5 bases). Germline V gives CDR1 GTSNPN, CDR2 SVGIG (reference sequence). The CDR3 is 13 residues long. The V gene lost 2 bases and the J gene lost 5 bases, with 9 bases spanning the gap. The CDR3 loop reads CAWSKGLNEKLFF. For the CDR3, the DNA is TGTGCCTGGAGTAAGGGGTTAAATGAAAAACTGTTTTTT. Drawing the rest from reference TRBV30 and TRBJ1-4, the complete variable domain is SQTIHQWPATLVQPVGSPLSLECTVEGTSNPNLYWYRQAAGRGLQLLFYSVGIGQISSEVPQNLSASRPQDRQFILSSKKLLLSDSGFYLCAWSKGLNEKLFFGSGTQLSVL.

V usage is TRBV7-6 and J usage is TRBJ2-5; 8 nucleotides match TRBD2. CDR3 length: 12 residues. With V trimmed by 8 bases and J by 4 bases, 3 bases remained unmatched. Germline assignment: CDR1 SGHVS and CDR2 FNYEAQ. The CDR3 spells CASSGLGETQYF. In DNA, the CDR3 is TGTGCCAGCTCGGGACTAGGAGAGACCCAGTACTTC.

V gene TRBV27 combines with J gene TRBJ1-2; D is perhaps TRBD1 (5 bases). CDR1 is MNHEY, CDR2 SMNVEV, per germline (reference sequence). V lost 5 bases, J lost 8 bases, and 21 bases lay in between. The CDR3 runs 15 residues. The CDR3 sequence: CASSPPGRITSGYTF. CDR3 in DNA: TGTGCCAGCAGTCCTCCGGGACGGATAACTAGCGGCTACACCTTC.

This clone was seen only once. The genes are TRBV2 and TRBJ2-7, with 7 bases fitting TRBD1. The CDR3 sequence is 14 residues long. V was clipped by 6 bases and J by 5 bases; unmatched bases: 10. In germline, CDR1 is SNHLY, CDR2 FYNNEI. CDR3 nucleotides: TGTGCCAGCAGGAGGGACAGAGCTTCGGACGAGCAGTACTTC. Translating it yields CASRRDRASDEQYF.

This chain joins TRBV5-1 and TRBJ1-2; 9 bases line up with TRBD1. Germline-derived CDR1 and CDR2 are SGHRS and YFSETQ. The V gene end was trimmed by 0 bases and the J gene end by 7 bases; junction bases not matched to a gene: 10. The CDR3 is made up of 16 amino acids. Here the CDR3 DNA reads TGCGCCAGCAGCTTGGGGACAGACAGGGGGAGCGGTGGCTACACCTTC. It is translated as CASSLGTDRGSGGYTF.

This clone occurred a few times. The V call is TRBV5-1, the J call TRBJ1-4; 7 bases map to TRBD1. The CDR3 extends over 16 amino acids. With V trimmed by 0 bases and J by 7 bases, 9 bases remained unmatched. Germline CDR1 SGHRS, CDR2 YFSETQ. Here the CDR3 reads CASSLATGSRSEKLFF. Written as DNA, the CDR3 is TGCGCCAGCAGCTTGGCGACAGGGAGTCGAAGTGAAAAACTGTTTTTT.

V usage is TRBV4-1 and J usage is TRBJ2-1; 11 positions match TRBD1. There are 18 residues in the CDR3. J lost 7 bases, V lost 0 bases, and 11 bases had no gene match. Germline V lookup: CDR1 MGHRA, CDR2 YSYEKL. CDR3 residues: CASSQDGSDRGQRNEQFF. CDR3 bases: TGCGCCAGCAGCCAAGATGGATCGGACAGGGGGCAAAGGAATGAGCAGTTCTTC.

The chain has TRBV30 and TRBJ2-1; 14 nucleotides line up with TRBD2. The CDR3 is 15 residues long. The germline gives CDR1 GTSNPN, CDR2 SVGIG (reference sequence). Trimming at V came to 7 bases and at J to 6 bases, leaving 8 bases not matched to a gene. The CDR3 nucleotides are TGTGCCTCCCAGCGGACTAGCGGGGGGTCCAATGAGCAGTTCTTC. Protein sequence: CASQRTSGGSNEQFF.

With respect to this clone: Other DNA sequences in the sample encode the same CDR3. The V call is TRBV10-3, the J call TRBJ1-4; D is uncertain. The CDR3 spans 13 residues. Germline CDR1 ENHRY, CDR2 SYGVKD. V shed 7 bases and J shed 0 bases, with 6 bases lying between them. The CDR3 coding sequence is TGTGCCATCAAACCAGCAACTAATGAAAAACTGTTTTTT. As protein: CAIKPATNEKLFF.

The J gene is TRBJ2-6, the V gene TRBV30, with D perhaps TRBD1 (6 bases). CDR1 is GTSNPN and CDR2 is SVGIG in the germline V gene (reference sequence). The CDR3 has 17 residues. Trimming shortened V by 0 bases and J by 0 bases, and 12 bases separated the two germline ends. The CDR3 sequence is CAWSVGGPNSGANVLTF. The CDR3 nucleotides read TGTGCCTGGAGTGTAGGGGGACCCAACTCTGGGGCCAACGTCCTGACTTTC.

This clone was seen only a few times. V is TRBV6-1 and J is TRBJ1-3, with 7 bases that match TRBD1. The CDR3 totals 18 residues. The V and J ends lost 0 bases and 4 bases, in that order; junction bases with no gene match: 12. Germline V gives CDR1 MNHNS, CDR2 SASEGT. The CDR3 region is CASSEADPGGSRGNTIYF. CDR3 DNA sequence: TGTGCCAGCAGTGAAGCGGATCCAGGGGGTAGTAGAGGAAACACCATATATTTT.

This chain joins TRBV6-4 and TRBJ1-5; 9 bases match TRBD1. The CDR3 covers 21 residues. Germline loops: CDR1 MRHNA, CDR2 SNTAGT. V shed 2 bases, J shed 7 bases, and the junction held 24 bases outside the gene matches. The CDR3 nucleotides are TGTGCCAGCAGTGACCTTCTCCCGGGACAGGGTCAATTAGTGGGGGCCCAGCCCCAGCATTTT. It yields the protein CASSDLLPGQGQLVGAQPQHF.

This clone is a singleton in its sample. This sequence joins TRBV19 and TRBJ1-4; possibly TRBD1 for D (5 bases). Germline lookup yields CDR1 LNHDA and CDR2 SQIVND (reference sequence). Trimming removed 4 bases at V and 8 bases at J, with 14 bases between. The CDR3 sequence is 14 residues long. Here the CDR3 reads CASSRLGDSEKLFF. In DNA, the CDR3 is TGTGCCAGTAGTAGGTTAGGGGACTCAGAAAAACTGTTTTTT.

The CDR3 DNA is TGTGCCAGCAGCGGACAGGGAGGATCCTACGAGCAGTACTTC. Amino acid sequence: CASSGQGGSYEQYF. The V and J genes are TRBV7-9 and TRBJ2-7; 8 bases are a match to TRBD1. The germline CDR1 and CDR2 sequences are SEHNR and FQNEAQ (reference sequence). There are 14 residues in the CDR3. J lost 1 base, V lost 5 bases, and 4 bases had no gene match.

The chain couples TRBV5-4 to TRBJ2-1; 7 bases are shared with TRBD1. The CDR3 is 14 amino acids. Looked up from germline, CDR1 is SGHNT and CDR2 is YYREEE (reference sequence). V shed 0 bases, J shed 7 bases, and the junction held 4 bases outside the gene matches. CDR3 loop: CASSLETGNNEQFF. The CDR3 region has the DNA TGTGCCAGCAGCTTGGAGACAGGGAATAATGAGCAGTTCTTC.

For the CDR3, the DNA is TGCGCAGGACAGTTGTACACTGAAGCTTTCTTT. It translates to CAGQLYTEAFF. This chain joins TRBV20-1 and TRBJ1-1; weak D call: TRBD1 (6 bases). This CDR3 is built from 11 residues. CDR1 is DFQATT and CDR2 is SNEGSKA in the germline V gene (reference sequence).

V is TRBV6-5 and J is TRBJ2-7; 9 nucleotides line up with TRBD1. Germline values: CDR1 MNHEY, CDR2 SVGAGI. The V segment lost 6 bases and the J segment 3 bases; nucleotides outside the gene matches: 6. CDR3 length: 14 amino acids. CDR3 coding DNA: TGTGCCAGCAGGGGGACAGGGACAAGCTACGAGCAGTACTTC. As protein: CASRGTGTSYEQYF.